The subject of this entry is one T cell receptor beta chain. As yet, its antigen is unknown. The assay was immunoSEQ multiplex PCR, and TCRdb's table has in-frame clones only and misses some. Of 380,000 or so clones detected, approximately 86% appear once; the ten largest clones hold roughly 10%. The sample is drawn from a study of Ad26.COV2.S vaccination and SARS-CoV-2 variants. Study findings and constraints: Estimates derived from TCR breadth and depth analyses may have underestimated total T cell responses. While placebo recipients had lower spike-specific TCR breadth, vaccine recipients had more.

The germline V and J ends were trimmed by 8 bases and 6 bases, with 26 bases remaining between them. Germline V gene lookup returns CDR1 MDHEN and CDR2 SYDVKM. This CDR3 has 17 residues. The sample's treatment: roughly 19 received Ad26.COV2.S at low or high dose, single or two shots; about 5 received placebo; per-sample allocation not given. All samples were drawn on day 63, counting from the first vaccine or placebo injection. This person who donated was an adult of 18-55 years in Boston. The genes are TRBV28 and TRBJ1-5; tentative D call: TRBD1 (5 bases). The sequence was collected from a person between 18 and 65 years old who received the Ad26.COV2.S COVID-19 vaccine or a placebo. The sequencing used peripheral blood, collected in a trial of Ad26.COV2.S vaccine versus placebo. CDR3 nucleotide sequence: TGTGCCAGCTTAGGCGGAGCAGGGAAGATAGAGACTCAGCCCCAGCATTTT. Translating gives CASLGGAGKIETQPQHF.